A selection of T cell receptor beta chains follows, all from one sample in a study of T cells in pancreatic ductal adenocarcinoma. The table came from immunoSEQ multiplex PCR; TCRdb's copy has only in-frame clones and leaves some out. Seen here are roughly 100,000 clones, roughly 96% observed once, and the top ten hold less than 4%. Sequencing input: PBMCs. These TCRs come from a human donor with pancreatic ductal adenocarcinoma. Each CDR3 is given with its conserved first and last residue. The order of the fields is V gene, D gene, J gene, CDR3 protein, CDR3 DNA. A D gene is named only where the DNA matches it firmly.

V gene: TRBV18
D gene: TRBD1
J gene: TRBJ1-3
CDR3 protein: CASSPGQGSGGNTIYF
CDR3 DNA: TGTGCCAGCTCACCGGGACAGGGGTCCGGTGGAAACACCATATATTTT

V gene: TRBV11-1
D gene: TRBD2
J gene: TRBJ2-1
CDR3 protein: CASSLGLAGGPNEQFF
CDR3 DNA: TGTGCCAGCAGCTTAGGACTAGCGGGAGGGCCTAATGAGCAGTTCTTC

V gene: TRBV30
D gene: TRBD2
J gene: TRBJ2-2
CDR3 protein: CAWSNTGTSSTGELFF
CDR3 DNA: TGTGCCTGGAGTAATACCGGGACTAGCAGCACCGGGGAGCTGTTTTTT

V gene: TRBV6-1
D gene: -
J gene: TRBJ2-7
CDR3 protein: CASNSYVHEQYF
CDR3 DNA: TGTGCCAGCAACTCTTATGTGCACGAGCAGTACTTC

V gene: TRBV10-2
D gene: -
J gene: TRBJ2-7
CDR3 protein: CASAGRAYEQYF
CDR3 DNA: TGCGCCAGCGCCGGGAGAGCCTACGAGCAGTACTTC

V gene: TRBV7-2
D gene: TRBD2
J gene: TRBJ2-7
CDR3 protein: CASSLEGLAGPSPYEQYF
CDR3 DNA: TGTGCCAGCAGCTTAGAAGGTCTAGCGGGACCTTCCCCCTACGAGCAGTACTTC

V gene: TRBV10-3
D gene: -
J gene: TRBJ2-7
CDR3 protein: CAISRDYEQYF
CDR3 DNA: TGTGCCATCAGTCGGGACTACGAGCAGTACTTC

V gene: TRBV5-1
D gene: -
J gene: TRBJ2-7
CDR3 protein: CASSAEGQGYEQYF
CDR3 DNA: TGCGCCAGCAGTGCGGAAGGTCAGGGATACGAGCAGTACTTC

V gene: TRBV2
D gene: TRBD1
J gene: TRBJ2-7
CDR3 protein: CASTTGGYYEQYF
CDR3 DNA: TGTGCCAGCACGACAGGGGGATACTACGAGCAGTACTTC

V gene: TRBV6-5
D gene: -
J gene: TRBJ1-2
CDR3 protein: CASRAPAFRSSYTF
CDR3 DNA: TGTGCCAGCAGAGCTCCAGCGTTTCGGTCGAGCTACACCTTC

V gene: TRBV14
D gene: -
J gene: TRBJ2-1
CDR3 protein: CASSQPGLGYNEQFF
CDR3 DNA: TGTGCCAGCAGCCAACCGGGACTCGGATACAATGAGCAGTTCTTC

V gene: TRBV27
D gene: TRBD2
J gene: TRBJ2-7
CDR3 protein: CASSLGTSGRVNEQYF
CDR3 DNA: TGTGCCAGCAGTTTAGGGACTAGCGGGAGGGTAAACGAGCAGTACTTC

V gene: TRBV6-5
D gene: -
J gene: TRBJ2-4
CDR3 protein: CASSPGVRNIQYF
CDR3 DNA: TGTGCCAGCAGCCCGGGAGTCCGGAACATTCAGTACTTC

V gene: TRBV9
D gene: -
J gene: TRBJ2-5
CDR3 protein: CASSVRMRETQYF
CDR3 DNA: TGTGCCAGCAGCGTCCGCATGAGAGAGACCCAGTACTTC

V gene: TRBV30
D gene: TRBD2
J gene: TRBJ2-1
CDR3 protein: CAWRPSGINEQFF
CDR3 DNA: TGTGCCTGGAGGCCTAGCGGGATCAATGAGCAGTTCTTC

V gene: TRBV7-9
D gene: -
J gene: TRBJ2-2
CDR3 protein: CASSFGTTTGELFF
CDR3 DNA: TGTGCCAGCAGCTTCGGGACAACCACCGGGGAGCTGTTTTTT

V gene: TRBV7-9
D gene: -
J gene: TRBJ2-2
CDR3 protein: CASSLRNTGELFF
CDR3 DNA: TGTGCCAGCAGCTTACGGAACACCGGGGAGCTGTTTTTT

V gene: TRBV28
D gene: -
J gene: TRBJ2-6
CDR3 protein: CASSFGSEGANVLTF
CDR3 DNA: TGTGCCAGCAGTTTTGGGAGTGAGGGGGCCAACGTCCTGACTTTC

V gene: TRBV11-3
D gene: -
J gene: TRBJ2-3
CDR3 protein: CASSLGNGRTDTQYF
CDR3 DNA: TGTGCCAGCAGCTTAGGGAATGGGAGGACAGATACGCAGTATTTT

V gene: TRBV30
D gene: -
J gene: TRBJ1-6
CDR3 protein: CAWSVYSGISPLHF
CDR3 DNA: TGTGCCTGGAGTGTGTACTCGGGAATTTCACCCCTCCACTTT

V gene: TRBV29-1
D gene: -
J gene: TRBJ2-5
CDR3 protein: CSVDLAIETQYF
CDR3 DNA: TGCAGCGTTGACTTGGCCATCGAGACCCAGTACTTC

V gene: TRBV4-3
D gene: TRBD2
J gene: TRBJ2-7
CDR3 protein: CASSQVRTSGRHEQYF
CDR3 DNA: TGCGCCAGCAGCCAAGTTCGGACTAGCGGGAGACACGAGCAGTACTTC